This TCR beta chain was identified in a study of shared clonotypes between healthy human individuals. Study-wide context: Donors had three CD4 naive, three CD4 memory, two CD8 naive and one CD8 memory plate apiece. Study-wide results and caveats: Across a few donors, naive CD4 shared 5% to 6%, naive CD8 3.5% to 4%, memory CD4 roughly 2.4%, memory CD8 about 0.4%. An anticipated effect of sequencing depth on clonotype sharing among donors was recognized.

CD45RO negativity and positive selection for CCR7 defined naive CD8 cells, a population that excluded terminally differentiated effector memory CD45RA+ cells. The sample holds a few counts of this clone. As yet, its antigen is unknown. Under the authors' procedure: ImmunoSEQ supplied junction-only sequences lacking quality scores, so filtering was different. Using immunoSEQ multiplex PCR, the repertoire was profiled, and TCRdb retains in-frame clones only, with some absent. That table furnishes V, J and clone size, whereas the DNA furnished D and trimming. The repertoire includes around 2.1 million clones, about 93% of them detected once, and 1.7% sits in the top ten. This CDR3 has 12 amino acids. The ends were cut back, 1 base at V and 7 bases at J, with 7 bases in the middle. Looked up from germline, CDR1 is SEHNR and CDR2 is FQNEAQ (reference sequence).

The origin of this receptor is a man between 18 and 35 years old in good health. Some clones in this sample may be carry-over from other donors' samples. The sequencing sample was made of naive CD8+ T cells from PBMCs. V and J are TRBV7-9 and TRBJ1-2, with D tentatively TRBD1 (5 bases). CDR3: CASSLGDVGYTF. CDR3 nucleotides: TGTGCCAGCAGCTTAGGGGACGTTGGCTACACCTTC. Filled out from reference TRBV7-9 and TRBJ1-2, the complete variable domain reads DTGVSQNPRHKITKRGQNVTFRCDPISEHNRLYWYRQTLGQGPEFLTYFQNEAQLEKSRLLSDRFSAERPKGSFSTLEIQRTEQGDSAMYLCASSLGDVGYTFGSGTRLTVV.